A selection of T cell receptor beta chains follows, all from one sample in a study of T cell responses to AZD1222 COVID-19 vaccine. Assay used: immunoSEQ multiplex PCR; TCRdb lists only in-frame clones, some missing. The sample records about 140,000 clones, approximately 93% being singletons. Sequencing was performed on peripheral blood, taken on day 0 of MenACWY control vaccination. Source of these receptors: an adult in good health. CDR3s include the opening cysteine and the closing phenylalanine or tryptophan. D genes are given only for firm matches. Not every row has a clone size; where given, it reads once, few, many or a size class.

d_gene,v_gene,j_gene,abundance,CDR3aa,CDR3nt
-,TRBV6-1,TRBJ2-7,-,CASSEAGPGSYEQYF,TGTGCCAGCAGTGAAGCGGGGCCAGGCTCGTACGAGCAGTACTTC
TRBD1,TRBV7-3,TRBJ1-1,-,CASSLRGGVTEAFF,TGTGCCAGCAGCTTAAGAGGGGGCGTCACTGAAGCTTTCTTT
-,TRBV7-3,TRBJ1-3,-,CASSPDSTRNTIYF,TGTGCCAGCAGCCCGGACAGTACTAGAAACACCATATATTTT
-,TRBV2,TRBJ1-4,-,CASSDIVIGEKLFF,TGTGCCAGCAGTGATATCGTGATCGGGGAAAAACTGTTTTTT
-,TRBV7-9,TRBJ1-4,-,CASSLERSNEKLFF,TGTGCCAGCAGCTTGGAGCGGTCTAATGAAAAACTGTTTTTT
-,TRBV15,TRBJ1-3,-,CATSRDLSRGNTIYF,TGTGCCACCAGCAGAGATCTCTCCAGAGGAAACACCATATATTTT
TRBD1,TRBV7-6,TRBJ1-1,-,CASSLVGGANTEAFF,TGTGCCAGCAGCTTAGTAGGGGGCGCGAACACTGAAGCTTTCTTT
-,TRBV27,TRBJ1-5,-,CASSFDGGKPQHF,TGTGCCAGCAGTTTCGACGGGGGCAAGCCCCAGCATTTT
-,TRBV5-6,TRBJ2-7,-,CASSLGRVSVEQYF,TGTGCCAGCAGCTTGGGCAGGGTATCAGTCGAGCAGTACTTC
TRBD1,TRBV28,TRBJ1-2,once,CASSVTGVLGYTF,TGTGCCAGCAGTGTGACAGGGGTCTTGGGCTACACCTTC
-,TRBV28,TRBJ1-5,-,CASSFSLFRGPGNQPQHF,TGTGCCAGCAGTTTCTCCTTGTTTCGGGGTCCGGGCAATCAGCCCCAGCATTTT
TRBD2,TRBV5-1,TRBJ2-1,-,CASSLLAVSSYNEQFF,TGCGCCAGCAGCTTACTAGCGGTGAGTTCCTACAATGAGCAGTTCTTC
TRBD1,TRBV28,TRBJ1-2,-,CASRLDRGPYGYTF,TGTGCCAGCAGACTGGACAGGGGGCCCTATGGCTACACCTTC
TRBD2,TRBV27,TRBJ2-1,-,CASSFSGRGYNEQFF,TGTGCCAGCAGTTTTAGCGGGAGGGGCTACAATGAGCAGTTCTTC
-,TRBV5-1,TRBJ1-6,-,CASSLDRFYNSPLHF,TGCGCCAGCAGCTTGGACAGATTTTATAATTCACCCCTCCACTTT
-,TRBV6-1,TRBJ1-2,-,CASSDTAFGYTF,TGTGCCAGCAGTGACACAGCCTTCGGCTACACCTTC
-,TRBV19,TRBJ1-2,-,CASSMNRNYGYTF,TGTGCCAGTAGTATGAACAGGAACTATGGCTACACCTTC
-,TRBV25-1,TRBJ1-2,-,CASSPPWGGEYGYTF,TGTGCCAGCAGTCCCCCATGGGGGGGAGAGTATGGCTACACCTTC
-,TRBV2,TRBJ1-3,-,CASSEAAGTGNTIYF,TGTGCCAGCAGTGAAGCGGCAGGGACTGGAAACACCATATATTTT
-,TRBV7-9,TRBJ1-2,-,CASSLDPGAYGYTF,TGTGCCAGCAGCTTAGATCCGGGGGCCTATGGCTACACCTTC
TRBD2,TRBV5-4,TRBJ2-5,-,CASSFSGGAKTQYF,TGTGCCAGCAGCTTTAGCGGGGGGGCGAAGACCCAGTACTTC
TRBD1,TRBV5-6,TRBJ2-3,-,CASSSYGQGYSTDTQYF,TGTGCCAGCAGCTCCTATGGACAGGGCTATAGCACAGATACGCAGTATTTT
-,TRBV9,TRBJ1-1,-,CASSVEILNTEAFF,TGTGCCAGCAGCGTAGAAATCCTGAACACTGAAGCTTTCTTT
TRBD1,TRBV5-1,TRBJ2-3,-,CASSLMDRGQTSTDTQYF,TGCGCCAGCAGCTTGATGGACAGGGGACAAACTAGCACAGATACGCAGTATTTT
-,TRBV2,TRBJ1-5,-,CASREDWRNQPQHF,TGTGCCAGCAGGGAGGACTGGCGCAATCAGCCCCAGCATTTT
-,TRBV5-1,TRBJ2-7,-,CASSSGTEAYEQYF,TGCGCCAGCAGCTCCGGGACCGAAGCCTACGAGCAGTACTTC
-,TRBV14,TRBJ1-2,once,CASSQVPYGYTF,TGTGCCAGCAGCCAAGTACCCTATGGCTACACCTTC
-,TRBV3-1/TRBV3-2,TRBJ1-2,-,CASGASVGYTF,TGTGCCAGCGGCGCTTCCGTAGGCTACACCTTC
-,TRBV6-5,TRBJ1-1,-,CASSYSGPSVEAFF,TGTGCCAGCAGTTACTCGGGGCCGTCGGTGGAAGCTTTCTTT
TRBD1,TRBV6-6,TRBJ1-1,-,CASSGDSEGDTEAFF,TGTGCCAGCAGTGGGGACAGCGAAGGGGACACTGAAGCTTTCTTT
-,TRBV27,TRBJ1-2,once,CASKAGPAQNYGYTF,TGTGCCAGCAAGGCGGGGCCGGCTCAAAACTATGGCTACACCTTC
-,TRBV3-1/TRBV3-2,TRBJ1-5,-,CASSQEYRQPQHF,TGTGCCAGCAGCCAAGAGTACCGGCAGCCCCAGCATTTT